The 9 T cell receptor beta chains presented below share a single source sample, sequenced in a study of blood T cell repertoires in COVID-19. The data were produced by immunoSEQ multiplex PCR, yet TCRdb's version contains in-frame clones alone and is incomplete. The table lists approximately 210,000 clones, just under 85% of them singletons, with 0.9% to 0.95% in the top ten. Material for sequencing was peripheral blood. Receptor source: a man aged 60-69 years with COVID-19, enrolled during active disease.

This chain uses TRBV5-8 with TRBJ1-4, with D hard to call. Germline values: CDR1 SGHTS, CDR2 YDEGEE. V was clipped by 4 bases and J by 14 bases, with 12 bases between them. The CDR3 spans 11 residues. The CDR3 loop is CASSPLLRLFF. In DNA form, the CDR3 reads TGTGCCAGCAGCCCTTTACTCCGGCTGTTTTTT.

V is TRBV21-1 and J is TRBJ1-4; TRBD1, the D gene given by the table, was not confirmed from the DNA. TRBV21-1 is marked as a pseudogene. The CDR3 has 15 residues. CDR3 in amino acids: CASSKGDRDNEKLFF. Here the CDR3 DNA reads TGTGCCAGCAGCAAAGGTGACAGGGATAATGAAAAACTGTTTTTT.

The J gene is TRBJ1-5, the V gene TRBV7-2; unclear D gene. V gave up 3 bases and J gave up 2 bases, with 11 bases separating them. The germline gives CDR1 SGHTA, CDR2 FQGNSA. The length of the CDR3 is 15 residues. The DNA for the CDR3 is TGTGCCAGCAGCTTGAGGTTGGATCGCAATCAGCCCCAGCATTTT. It translates to CASSLRLDRNQPQHF. The variable domain in full, completed from reference TRBV7-2 and TRBJ1-5, reads GAGVSQSPSNKVTEKGKDVELRCDPISGHTALYWYRQSLGQGLEFLIYFQGNSAPDKSGLPSDRFSAERTGGSVSTLTIQRTQQEDSAVYLCASSLRLDRNQPQHFGDGTRLSIL.

The chain couples TRBV29-1 to TRBJ1-1; 7 bases map to TRBD1. The CDR3 extends over 12 amino acids. CDR1 is SQVTM and CDR2 is ANQGSEA in the germline V gene. Trimming took 7 bases from V and 5 from J; bases not matched to a gene: 7. The CDR3 protein is CSAGMTGTEAFF. CDR3 nucleotides: TGCAGCGCTGGAATGACAGGGACTGAAGCTTTCTTT.

The V gene is TRBV5-1, the J gene TRBJ2-2, with D perhaps TRBD2 (5 bases). The CDR3 is made up of 16 amino acids. The germline V gene encodes CDR1 SGHRS and CDR2 YFSETQ. Trimming took 1 base from V and 5 from J, leaving 15 bases between them. The CDR3 is CASSLNGNFWTGELFF. The CDR3 bases are TGCGCCAGCAGCTTGAACGGGAACTTTTGGACCGGGGAGCTGTTTTTT. The full variable domain, its missing parts supplied by reference TRBV5-1 and TRBJ2-2, is KAGVTQTPRYLIKTRGQQVTLSCSPISGHRSVSWYQQTPGQGLQFLFEYFSETQRNKGNFPGRFSGRQFSNSRSEMNVSTLELGDSALYLCASSLNGNFWTGELFFGEGSRLTVL.

This clone has only one observation. The J gene is TRBJ1-1, the V gene TRBV18; D not resolved. V lost 3 bases and J 4 bases, leaving 15 bases between the germline ends. Germline V gene lookup returns CDR1 KGHSH and CDR2 LQKENI. The CDR3 sequence is 15 residues long. The CDR3: CASSPSSEGGTEAFF. The CDR3, as DNA: TGTGCCAGCTCACCTTCCTCGGAGGGTGGCACTGAAGCTTTCTTT.

This chain joins TRBV3-1 (or the pseudogene TRBV3-2) and TRBJ1-4; D perhaps matches TRBD1 (5 bases). CDR1 and CDR2 (germline): LGHDT, YNNKEL (reference sequence). The V end lost 1 base, the J end lost 5 bases, and 8 bases lay between the germline ends. The CDR3 is 14 residues long. The CDR3 nucleotides are TGTGCCAGCAGCCAAGCAGGGTACAATGAAAAACTGTTTTTT. Amino acids: CASSQAGYNEKLFF.

The V call is TRBV30, the J call TRBJ1-5; D uncertain. CDR3 length: 12 residues. Per germline, CDR1 GTSNPN and CDR2 SVGIG (reference sequence). V was trimmed by 3 bases and J by 9 bases, leaving 12 bases between them. The CDR3 nucleotides read TGTGCCTGGAGCCCGGTCAGCGGGCCCCAGCATTTT. This codes for CAWSPVSGPQHF.

The chain recombines TRBV27 with TRBJ1-2; 8 positions agree with TRBD1. Germline CDR1 is MNHEY and CDR2 is SMNVEV (reference sequence). Losses at the gene ends were 6 bases for V and 4 bases for J; bases not matched to a gene: 16. This CDR3 is built from 17 residues. The CDR3 here is CASSLVGDRKGIYGYTF. CDR3 DNA sequence: TGTGCCAGCAGCCTGGTCGGGGACAGGAAGGGTATCTATGGCTACACCTTC.